A single sample gave rise to the 18 T cell receptor beta chains below, sequenced in a study of regulatory T cells in long-lasting Graves disease. As for time point: newly diagnosed GD, antithyroid drugs for less than 3 months. The TCR library was prepared using RNA isolated from PBMCs. Investigators prepared the TCR beta libraries by applying iRepertoire HTBI primers and Arm-PCR of CDR3 regions. TCRdb reprocessed the multiplex PCR reads with MiXCR, giving one entry per CDR3 protein. The data show a few hundred thousand distinct CDR3 sequences, 15% to 20% seen once. The same sample was also studied in work on T cells in Graves' hyperthyroidism and ophthalmopathy.

The sequenced sample was peripheral blood mononuclear cells (PBMCs), obtained at new diagnosis, from a patient treated with antithyroid drugs. The receptors here all came from a man aged 35-49 years with Graves disease.

The chain joins TRBV27 to TRBJ2-2; 9 positions agree with TRBD2. Germline CDR1 and CDR2: MNHEY and SMNVEV (reference sequence). The CDR3 is 16 amino acids. The V gene end was trimmed by 3 bases and the J gene end by 10 bases; junction bases not matched to a gene: 12. The CDR3 DNA is TGTGCCAGCAGTTTTCGCCGCGGGGGGGAGTTAGAGGAGCTGTTTTTT. Translation: CASSFRRGGELEELFF.

This clonotype showed up many times. The chain has TRBV20-1 and TRBJ2-5, with TRBD2 matching 11 bases. CDR3 length equals 14 residues. Germline V gives CDR1 DFQATT, CDR2 SNEGSKA (reference sequence). Trimming took 6 bases from V and 5 from J; bases not matched to a gene: 8. The CDR3 region is CSAKRLAGIETQYF. The DNA of the CDR3 is TGCAGTGCAAAACGACTAGCGGGGATCGAGACCCAGTACTTC.

This clonotype was seen at least ten times. The rearrangement links TRBV28 to TRBJ2-7; TRBD2 matches 12 bases. Germline assignment: CDR1 MDHEN and CDR2 SYDVKM. Losses at the gene ends were 6 bases for V and 2 bases for J; bases not matched to a gene: 11. The CDR3 contains 17 residues. The DNA for the CDR3 is TGTGCCAGCAGCCCAACTAGCGGGGGGATTGGCACCTACGAGCAGTACTTC. Amino acid sequence: CASSPTSGGIGTYEQYF.

This clonotype occurred many times. The V gene is TRBV12-3 or TRBV12-4, the J gene TRBJ2-1, with 8 bases lining up with TRBD2. The CDR3 is 12 residues long. With V trimmed by 2 bases and J by 9 bases, 0 bases remained unmatched. DNA for the CDR3: TGTGCCAGCAGTTTACTAGCGGGTGAGCAGTTCTTC. It specifies CASSLLAGEQFF.

The V and J genes are TRBV7-2 and TRBJ2-6; D remains ambiguous. The CDR3 is 15 residues long. Per the germline V gene, CDR1 is SGHTA and CDR2 is FQGNSA. V lost 2 bases and J lost 0, with 5 bases in between. As DNA, the CDR3 is TGTGCCAGCAGCTTATACCCCTCTGGGGCCAACGTCCTGACTTTC. Translating it yields CASSLYPSGANVLTF.

The rearrangement links TRBV2 to TRBJ2-3; 9 bases are a match to TRBD2. The junction had 5 bases not matched to a gene; V was cut back by 2 bases and J by 2 bases. From germline, CDR1 is SNHLY and CDR2 FYNNEI. CDR3 size: 16 residues. The CDR3 reads CASSETLAGFTDTQYF. The CDR3 DNA reads as TGTGCCAGCAGTGAAACCCTAGCGGGGTTCACAGATACGCAGTATTTT.

This clonotype was detected a few times. Being one base from a much bigger clone, this may be a read error. This chain connects TRBV12-3 or TRBV12-4 to TRBJ2-7; tentatively, D is TRBD2 (6 bases). This CDR3 region has 14 residues. The V and J ends lost 2 bases and 6 bases respectively, with 14 bases between them. CDR3 bases: TGTGCCAGCAGTTTAACTGGACCAGCGGGCGAGCAGTACTTC. This encodes CASSLTGPAGEQYF.

This clonotype occurred once. This sequence joins TRBV11-3 and TRBJ2-7; 7 bases are a match to TRBD1. The V and J ends lost 6 bases and 3 bases, in that order; junction bases with no gene match: 5. This CDR3 comprises 13 residues. The V gene's germline CDR1 is SGHNT and CDR2 YENEEA. The CDR3: CASRPGQRYEQYF. In nucleotides, the CDR3 is TGTGCCAGCAGACCGGGACAGCGCTACGAGCAGTACTTC.

This clonotype appeared many times. The junction differs from germline at one of its ends, possibly a read error. J is TRBJ2-5 and V is TRBV5-5; 7 bases fit TRBD1. This CDR3 has 11 amino acids. Germline values: CDR1 SGHKS, CDR2 YYEKEE (reference sequence). The CDR3 DNA follows: TGTGCCAGCAGCTTATACAGGGGTCAACACTTC. Translated: CASSLYRGQHF.

This clonotype has just one count. A read error is possible here, since a much larger clone lies one base away. The V call is TRBV28, the J call TRBJ1-5; a weak D match, TRBD1 (6 bases). Germline-derived CDR1 and CDR2 are MDHEN and SYDVKM. CDR3 length equals 14 residues. CDR3 nucleotide sequence: TGTGTCAGCAGTTTAGGGGGGAGTAGTCAGCCCCAGCATTTT. Amino acids: CVSSLGGSSQPQHF.

The chain uses TRBV5-1 and TRBJ2-7, with a weak D call TRBD1 (5 bases). CDR3 length equals 13 residues. Trimming took off 1 base at V and 4 bases at J, with 9 bases between the two ends. The germline gives CDR1 SGHRS, CDR2 YFSETQ. The CDR3 protein is CASSLLTEYEQYF. CDR3 bases: TGCGCCAGCAGCTTGTTGACAGAATACGAGCAGTACTTC.

This clonotype was counted at least ten times. V usage is TRBV12-3 or TRBV12-4 and J usage is TRBJ2-3; TRBD2 might be the D (6 bases). The CDR3 sequence is 17 residues long. V dropped 6 bases and J dropped 2 bases, with 21 bases sitting between them. The CDR3 spells CASSTSAGLGYTDTQYF. CDR3 coding DNA: TGTGCCAGCAGCACCAGCGCGGGGCTGGGGTACACAGATACGCAGTATTTT.

This clonotype was seen at least ten times. The chain is built from TRBV5-1 and TRBJ2-1; TRBD1 matches at 7 bases. Germline V gene data show CDR1 as SGHRS and CDR2 as YFSETQ. The J segment lost 0 bases and the V segment lost 4 bases, leaving 7 bases of the junction unmatched. The CDR3 totals 16 residues. The CDR3 spells CASSPSDRASYNEQFF. The CDR3 nucleotides read TGCGCCAGCAGCCCATCCGACAGGGCCTCCTACAATGAGCAGTTCTTC.

CDR3 nucleotides: TGTGCCAGTAGTGTCGGGGAACGCACCGGGGAGCTGTTTTTT. Translation gives CASSVGERTGELFF. J is TRBJ2-2 and V is TRBV19; D is perhaps TRBD2 (5 bases). Trimming took 5 bases from V and 4 from J, leaving 11 bases between them. Germline V gene sequence: CDR1 LNHDA, CDR2 SQIVND (reference sequence). The CDR3 is made up of 14 amino acids.

The table lists this clonotype with many counts. The chain carries TRBV30 and TRBJ2-5; TRBD2 matches 9 bases. Germline loops: CDR1 GTSNPN, CDR2 SVGIG (reference sequence). The CDR3 totals 15 residues. J gave up 4 bases and V 2 bases, and 8 bases lay outside the gene matches. This chain's CDR3 is CAWSSSGGQLETQYF. The CDR3 DNA follows: TGTGCCTGGAGTTCGAGCGGGGGGCAACTAGAGACCCAGTACTTC. Supplemented by reference TRBV30 and TRBJ2-5, the full variable domain reads SQTIHQWPATLVQPVGSPLSLECTVEGTSNPNLYWYRQAAGRGLQLLFYSVGIGQISSEVPQNLSASRPQDRQFILSSKKLLLSDSGFYLCAWSSSGGQLETQYFGPGTRLLVL.

This clonotype was seen many times. The rearrangement links TRBV2 to TRBJ1-1; D unresolved. Trimming cost V 7 bases and J 4 bases, with 16 bases left between them. Germline V lookup: CDR1 SNHLY, CDR2 FYNNEI. The CDR3 sequence is 14 residues long. The DNA for the CDR3 is TGTGCCAGCACTTCCAGGACGGGAGGCACTGAAGCTTTCTTT. Residues: CASTSRTGGTEAFF. The full variable domain, in which reference TRBV2 and TRBJ1-1 provide the parts outside the CDR3, is EPEVTQTPSHQVTQMGQEVILRCVPISNHLYFYWYRQILGQKVEFLVSFYNNEISEKSEIFDDQFSVERPDGSNFTLKIRSTKLEDSAMYFCASTSRTGGTEAFFGQGTRLTVV.

The chain recombines TRBV20-1 with TRBJ2-7, with 7 bases aligning to TRBD2. J gave up 3 bases and V 6 bases, and 2 bases lay outside the gene matches. This CDR3 is built from 11 residues. Germline V CDR1 and CDR2: DFQATT, SNEGSKA (reference sequence). The chain's CDR3 is CSAAGDYEQYF. CDR3 DNA sequence: TGCAGTGCCGCGGGGGACTACGAGCAGTACTTC.

This clonotype was counted at least ten times. This chain joins TRBV24-1 and TRBJ2-5; 13 positions match TRBD2. Germline CDR1 is KGHDR and CDR2 is SFDVKD. CDR3 size: 19 residues. The trim removed 0 bases at V and 2 bases at J, leaving 8 bases unmatched. CDR3 protein: CATSDLGQTSGGEQETQYF. The CDR3 DNA follows: TGTGCCACCAGTGATTTGGGGCAAACTAGCGGGGGGGAACAAGAGACCCAGTACTTC.